This TCR beta chain was recorded in a study of technical replicates of blood from a handful of donors. V trimming: 6 bases; J trimming: 4 bases; junction bases outside the gene matches: 4. This CDR3 is built from 14 residues. CDR1 and CDR2 (germline): MDHEN, SYDVKM. Libraries were prepared by immunoSEQ multiplex PCR; TCRdb keeps only in-frame clonotypes and omits some of them. The sample holds approximately 89,000 clones, about 94% seen once. Sequenced: T cells isolated from PBMCs. This TCR came from a human donor in good health. This chain uses TRBV28 with TRBJ1-5; 9 nucleotides line up with TRBD1. DNA of the CDR3: TGTGCCAGCAGGAACAGGGGGCCGAATCAGCCCCAGCATTTT. It specifies CASRNRGPNQPQHF.